These 13 T cell receptor beta chains originate from one sample sequenced in a study of OX40 agonist ivuxolimab in advanced cancers. The repertoire was sequenced with immunoSEQ multiplex PCR; TCRdb's copy has only in-frame clones and lacks some. The sample carries tens of thousands of clones, more than 80% recorded once. Sequencing was performed on CD4+ or CD8+ T cells sorted from blood, taken in a trial of the OX40 agonist ivuxolimab. The receptor set was obtained from an adult with an advanced solid tumor such as melanoma, head and neck, liver or kidney cancer.

This chain joins TRBV5-5 and TRBJ2-7; a possible D gene is TRBD1 (5 bases). This CDR3 has 13 residues. CDR1 SGHKS and CDR2 YYEKEE come from the germline V gene (reference sequence). The V end was cut by 4 bases, the J end by 3 bases, with 11 bases between. CDR3 nucleotide sequence: TGTGCCAGCAGCCTGGACACCCTCTACGAGCAGTACGTC. Its protein product is CASSLDTLYEQYV.

V gene TRBV5-1 combines with J gene TRBJ2-5, with 7 bases lining up with TRBD1. J was trimmed by 0 bases and V by 4 bases; bases with no gene match: 3. The CDR3 contains 14 residues. Germline V gives CDR1 SGHRS, CDR2 YFSETQ. CDR3 residues: CASSPGQYQETQYF. CDR3 bases: TGCGCCAGCAGCCCGGGACAGTACCAAGAGACCCAGTACTTC.

The chain has TRBV28 and TRBJ1-2, with D possibly TRBD1 on 6 matching bases. CDR1 is MDHEN and CDR2 is SYDVKM in the germline V gene. This CDR3 has 13 amino acids. The ends were cut back, 4 bases at V and 7 bases at J, with 13 bases in the middle. DNA for the CDR3: TGTGCCAGCAGTTCCCTCGACAGGATTGGCTACACCTTC. It specifies CASSSLDRIGYTF.

This clone was observed a few times. This chain uses TRBV19 with TRBJ1-1, with D tentatively TRBD1 (5 bases). The V end was cut by 6 bases, the J end by 4 bases, with 15 bases between. Germline assignment: CDR1 LNHDA and CDR2 SQIVND (reference sequence). This CDR3 spans 14 amino acids. The CDR3 loop is CASRSEGPSTEAFF. As DNA, the CDR3 is TGTGCCAGTAGATCGGAGGGACCGAGCACTGAAGCTTTCTTT. Based on the CDR3 plus reference TRBV19 and TRBJ1-1, the full variable domain is DGGITQSPKYLFRKEGQNVTLSCEQNLNHDAMYWYRQDPGQGLRLIYYSQIVNDFQKGDIAEGYSVSREKKESFPLTVTSAQKNPTAFYLCASRSEGPSTEAFFGQGTRLTVV.

The V gene is TRBV7-2, the J gene TRBJ1-4; the D gene is possibly TRBD1 (5 bases). V was trimmed by 1 base and J by 10 bases, leaving 10 bases between them. The germline V gene has CDR1 SGHTA and CDR2 FQGNSA. The CDR3 loop spans 13 amino acids. The CDR3 DNA sequence: TGTGCCAGCAGCTTAGGTGGGGCGGGAAAACTGTTTTTT. Translated: CASSLGGAGKLFF.

The V and J genes are TRBV11-3 and TRBJ1-1; possibly TRBD1 for D (5 bases). In germline, CDR1 is SGHNT, CDR2 YENEEA. V lost 0 bases and J lost 1, with 15 bases in between. CDR3 length: 17 residues. The CDR3 reads CASSLDWDRGKNTEAFF. CDR3 nucleotide sequence: TGTGCCAGCAGCTTAGATTGGGACCGCGGGAAGAACACTGAAGCTTTCTTT.

This clone occurred a few times. In nucleotides, the CDR3 is TGTGCCAGCAGCTTTGGTCACTCCTCGGAGACCCAGTACTTC. This gives the protein CASSFGHSSETQYF. This chain links TRBV7-2 with TRBJ2-5; D not certain. V was pared by 3 bases and J by 5 bases, with 13 bases between. Germline assignment: CDR1 SGHTA and CDR2 FQGNSA. The CDR3 consists of 14 residues.

V gene TRBV28 combines with J gene TRBJ2-3, with TRBD2 as a possible D gene (5 bases). V shed 6 bases and J shed 1 base, with 11 bases lying between them. The CDR3 has 14 residues. Germline CDR1 is MDHEN and CDR2 is SYDVKM. CDR3 region: CASSLDSGTDTQYF. In DNA form, the CDR3 reads TGTGCCAGCAGCCTGGACTCAGGCACAGATACGCAGTATTTT.

The chain's CDR3 is CAGHPGGGTYEQYF. The CDR3 coding sequence is TGTGCCGGGCACCCTGGCGGGGGCACCTACGAGCAGTACTTC. This chain joins TRBV30 and TRBJ2-7, with a tentative D call TRBD2 (7 bases). The CDR3 sequence is 14 residues long. Germline V lookup: CDR1 GTSNPN, CDR2 SVGIG (reference sequence). V dropped 8 bases and J dropped 2 bases, with 19 bases sitting between them.

The genes are TRBV11-1 and TRBJ2-3; D remains unclear. The CDR3 runs 14 residues. V dropped 5 bases and J dropped 2 bases, with 11 bases sitting between them. Per germline, CDR1 SGHAT and CDR2 FQDESV (reference sequence). The CDR3 is CASSRTQATDTQYF. The CDR3 nucleotides read TGTGCCAGCAGCCGAACCCAGGCCACAGATACGCAGTATTTT.

The chain links TRBV30 to TRBJ1-6; no clear D. Trimming took off 3 bases at V and 3 bases at J, with 3 bases between the two ends. The CDR3 extends over 12 amino acids. Germline CDR1 GTSNPN, CDR2 SVGIG (reference sequence). The CDR3 DNA sequence: TGTGCCTGGAGGGACTATAATTCACCCCTCCACTTT. As protein: CAWRDYNSPLHF.

V usage is TRBV18 and J usage is TRBJ2-1, with 8 bases matching TRBD2. Losses at the gene ends were 0 bases for V and 7 bases for J; bases not matched to a gene: 11. This CDR3 region has 17 residues. Per the germline V gene, CDR1 is KGHSH and CDR2 is LQKENI. In DNA, the CDR3 is TGTGCCAGCTCACCACCGGGAGCGGGGGCAGGTTTGAATGAGCAGTTCTTC. The encoded protein is CASSPPGAGAGLNEQFF.

This chain joins TRBV2 and TRBJ2-1; D call uncertain. The V end was cut by 1 base, the J end by 10 bases, with 8 bases between. The CDR3 is 12 amino acids. Germline lookup yields CDR1 SNHLY and CDR2 FYNNEI. The CDR3 DNA reads TGTGCCAGCAGTGAAGGACTGTGGGAGCAGTTCTTC. Residues: CASSEGLWEQFF.